One and the same sample provided the 30 T cell receptor beta chains below, sequenced in a study of T-cell memory formation after mild COVID-19. TCRdb independently ran MiXCR on the 5' RACE reads; one entry per CDR3 protein. The sample shows approximately 350,000 distinct CDR3 sequences, approximately 12% of them seen only once. The material sequenced was PBMCs or a T cell subset sorted from them (not recorded which). These receptors all come from a man younger than 30 who had mild COVID-19 (a few samples of this study predate the infection). Cell type and time point are not known.

The table lists this clonotype with many counts. This chain joins TRBV6-1 and TRBJ1-2, with 10 bases that match TRBD1. Germline-derived CDR1 and CDR2 are MNHNS and SASEGT. The V segment lost 4 bases and the J segment 2 bases; nucleotides outside the gene matches: 4. The CDR3 totals 15 residues. Here the CDR3 reads CASSAPGQGNYGYTF. CDR3 coding DNA: TGTGCCAGCAGTGCGCCGGGACAGGGGAACTATGGCTACACCTTC.

This chain joins TRBV5-6 and TRBJ2-2, with D unclear. The CDR3 contains 14 residues. Between the trimmed V and J ends, which lost 2 bases and 8 bases, there was a span of 13 bases. The germline gives CDR1 SGHDT, CDR2 YYEEEE. The CDR3 loop reads CASSFTVVSGELFF. DNA of the CDR3: TGTGCCAGCAGCTTCACGGTTGTCTCAGGGGAGCTGTTTTTT.

This clonotype appeared a few times. The chain is built from TRBV28 and TRBJ2-4; D remains ambiguous. The CDR3 contains 18 residues. The germline V gene has CDR1 MDHEN and CDR2 SYDVKM. Trimming removed 3 bases from V and 0 bases from J, with 18 bases in between. CDR3 coding DNA: TGTGCCAGCAGTTTTCGGTTCTTCTCCCTTCCAGCCAAAAACATTCAGTACTTC. Translating gives CASSFRFFSLPAKNIQYF.

The table lists this clonotype with a few counts. V and J are TRBV12-3 or TRBV12-4 and TRBJ1-2; D gene unclear. This CDR3 contains 15 residues. The ends were cut back, 2 bases at V and 2 bases at J, with 12 bases in the middle. The CDR3 loop is CASSLNSPGNYGYTF. As DNA, the CDR3 is TGTGCCAGCAGTTTAAATTCTCCGGGGAACTATGGCTACACCTTC.

This clonotype was detected a few times. This chain links TRBV6-4 with TRBJ1-1, with unresolved D. Germline loops: CDR1 MRHNA, CDR2 SNTAGT. V gave up 2 bases and J gave up 3 bases, with 7 bases separating them. This CDR3 spans 13 amino acids. The DNA of the CDR3 is TGTGCCAGCAGTGACAGGGCGGACACTGAAGCTTTCTTT. It translates to CASSDRADTEAFF.

This clonotype occurred a few times. This chain connects TRBV27 to TRBJ2-7; no definite D call. Trimming removed 1 base from V and 4 bases from J, with 5 bases in between. Germline values: CDR1 MNHEY, CDR2 SMNVEV (reference sequence). The CDR3 is 12 residues long. CDR3 DNA sequence: TGTGCCAGCAGTTTATTGGATTACGAGCAGTACGTC. This translates into CASSLLDYEQYV.

This clonotype was picked up a small number of times. The chain recombines TRBV7-2 with TRBJ1-2; 9 nucleotides match TRBD1. The CDR3 has 13 amino acids. CDR1 is SGHTA, CDR2 FQGNSA, per germline. J was trimmed by 6 bases and V by 7 bases; bases with no gene match: 6. CDR3 loop: CASNPGTGHGYTF. The DNA for the CDR3 is TGTGCCAGCAACCCAGGGACAGGGCATGGCTACACCTTC. The full variable domain, in which reference TRBV7-2 and TRBJ1-2 provide the parts outside the CDR3, is GAGVSQSPSNKVTEKGKDVELRCDPISGHTALYWYRQSLGQGLEFLIYFQGNSAPDKSGLPSDRFSAERTGGSVSTLTIQRTQQEDSAVYLCASNPGTGHGYTFGSGTRLTVV.

V usage is TRBV5-1 and J usage is TRBJ1-6; a weak D match, TRBD1 (6 bases). The germline gives CDR1 SGHRS, CDR2 YFSETQ. This CDR3 comprises 16 residues. Trimming removed 3 bases at V and 5 bases at J, with 15 bases between. The CDR3 sequence: CASSSDQGSDNSPLHF. The CDR3 DNA reads TGCGCCAGCAGCTCCGATCAGGGGTCGGATAATTCACCCCTCCACTTT.

Only a few counts were recorded for this clonotype. The chain links TRBV20-1 to TRBJ1-6; possible D gene TRBD1, 5 bases. This CDR3 region has 14 residues. CDR1 and CDR2 from the germline V gene are DFQATT and SNEGSKA (reference sequence). Trimming shortened V by 6 bases and J by 13 bases, and 22 bases separated the two germline ends. CDR3 sequence (DNA): TGCAGTGCCCCCCGTGGGCTGCGTGGGGGTCCCCTCCACTTT. Translated, it gives CSAPRGLRGGPLHF.

This chain links TRBV20-1 with TRBJ2-3; 7 bases fit TRBD1. CDR1 and CDR2 from the germline V gene are DFQATT and SNEGSKA (reference sequence). The CDR3 consists of 12 residues. V gave up 4 bases and J gave up 6 bases; unmatched junction bases: 4. The CDR3 DNA is TGCAGTGCTAAACCGACAGGGGATACGCAGTATTTT. The encoded protein is CSAKPTGDTQYF.

This clonotype was seen ten or more times. V is TRBV4-1 and J is TRBJ2-6; 7 positions match TRBD2. The CDR3 is made up of 17 amino acids. Germline loops: CDR1 MGHRA, CDR2 YSYEKL. Trimming removed 4 bases from V and 2 bases from J; junction bases left unmatched: 8. The CDR3 region is CASSRAGVITGANVLTF. Here the CDR3 DNA reads TGCGCCAGCAGCCGGGCGGGGGTAATCACTGGGGCCAACGTCCTGACTTTC.

This clonotype was seen more than once but under ten times. The gene calls are TRBV7-8 and TRBJ2-5, with D perhaps matching TRBD1 or TRBD2 (6 bases each). Germline CDR1 and CDR2: SGHVS and FQNEAQ. The length of the CDR3 is 12 residues. V was shortened by 8 bases and J by 5 bases, with 12 bases between the two germline ends. The CDR3 nucleotides read TGTGCCAGCCAGGGGAGGTGGGAGACCCAGTACTTC. Its protein is CASQGRWETQYF.

This clonotype was seen more than once but under ten times. This chain links TRBV7-2 with TRBJ1-1; D perhaps matches TRBD1 (6 bases). With 7 bases removed from V and 8 bases from J, the gap between germline ends came to 23 bases. The germline gives CDR1 SGHTA, CDR2 FQGNSA. This CDR3 has 15 amino acids. CDR3 protein: CASTGYGTQGGEAFF. The CDR3 DNA follows: TGTGCCAGCACTGGTTACGGGACACAGGGTGGGGAAGCTTTCTTT. Based on the CDR3 plus reference TRBV7-2 and TRBJ1-1, the full variable domain is GAGVSQSPSNKVTEKGKDVELRCDPISGHTALYWYRQSLGQGLEFLIYFQGNSAPDKSGLPSDRFSAERTGGSVSTLTIQRTQQEDSAVYLCASTGYGTQGGEAFFGQGTRLTVV.

This clonotype was detected many times. The chain employs TRBV12-3 or TRBV12-4 and TRBJ2-2; perhaps TRBD1 as D (6 bases). The CDR3 runs to 16 residues. V was shortened by 7 bases and J by 4 bases, with 19 bases between the two germline ends. This CDR3 is CASNAGTSGLTGELFF. CDR3 coding DNA: TGTGCCAGCAACGCCGGGACAAGTGGTCTCACCGGGGAGCTGTTTTTT.

This clonotype was detected a few times. The genes are TRBV19 and TRBJ1-1; D possibly corresponds to TRBD1 (5 bases). This CDR3 is built from 16 residues. Per germline, CDR1 LNHDA and CDR2 SQIVND (reference sequence). V was shortened by 1 base and J by 1 base, with 13 bases between the two germline ends. The CDR3 DNA reads as TGTGCCAGTAGTATAGCCGGGGCGGGGTCGAACACTGAAGCTTTCTTT. Amino acids: CASSIAGAGSNTEAFF.

J is TRBJ2-3 and V is TRBV20-1, with 7 bases aligning to TRBD2. The ends lost 5 bases at V and 1 base at J; junction bases unmatched: 3. Germline values: CDR1 DFQATT, CDR2 SNEGSKA (reference sequence). The CDR3 totals 13 residues. For the CDR3, the DNA is TGCAGTGCTGCCCTAGCGGGCACAGATACGCAGTATTTT. Its translation: CSAALAGTDTQYF.

This clonotype turned up a few times. The chain recombines TRBV24-1 with TRBJ2-2, with TRBD1 identical over 11 bases. In germline, CDR1 is KGHDR, CDR2 SFDVKD. There are 16 residues in the CDR3. Trimming at V came to 3 bases and at J to 6 bases, leaving 5 bases not matched to a gene. The CDR3 DNA is TGTGCCACCAGTGATGTACCGGGACAGGGGGCCGGGGAGCTGTTTTTT. Translated: CATSDVPGQGAGELFF.

The chain employs TRBV19 and TRBJ2-3; perhaps D is TRBD1 or TRBD2 (6 bases each). CDR3 size: 15 residues. Trimming shortened V by 10 bases and J by 4 bases, and 21 bases separated the two germline ends. Germline CDR1 LNHDA, CDR2 SQIVND (reference sequence). The CDR3 coding sequence is TGTGCCACCATTCGCAGGGGAGGATGCTCAGATACGCAGTATTTT. Protein: CATIRRGGCSDTQYF.

This clonotype was seen a handful of times. This chain joins TRBV11-2 and TRBJ2-5, with D perhaps matching TRBD2 (6 bases). The CDR3 is made up of 16 amino acids. V was cut by 2 bases and J by 5 bases, with 18 bases left in between. Germline V CDR1 and CDR2: SGHAT, FQNNGV. The CDR3 here is CASSLILGSGRETQYF. In nucleotides, the CDR3 is TGTGCCAGCAGCTTAATTTTGGGTAGCGGCAGGGAGACCCAGTACTTC.

This clonotype was observed a few times. The chain employs TRBV20-1 and TRBJ2-2; 8 bases map to TRBD2. V was clipped by 0 bases and J by 6 bases; unmatched bases: 6. The CDR3 sequence is 15 residues long. Germline CDR1 DFQATT, CDR2 SNEGSKA (reference sequence). CDR3 sequence reads: CSAREDYSGAGELFF. CDR3 DNA sequence: TGCAGTGCTAGAGAAGACTATAGCGGGGCCGGGGAGCTGTTTTTT.

This chain connects TRBV10-3 to TRBJ2-1, with 9 bases identical to TRBD2. This CDR3 is 16 amino acids long. Trimming at V came to 4 bases and at J to 4 bases, leaving 8 bases not matched to a gene. CDR1 and CDR2 (germline): ENHRY, SYGVKD. The CDR3 DNA follows: TGTGCCATCAGTGGTTGGAGCGGGGGGCGGTACAATGAGCAGTTCTTC. This translates into CAISGWSGGRYNEQFF.

This clonotype was counted a few times. V is TRBV20-1 and J is TRBJ2-1; the D gene is possibly TRBD1 (6 bases). With 3 bases removed from V and 8 bases from J, the gap between germline ends came to 14 bases. Germline-derived CDR1 and CDR2 are DFQATT and SNEGSKA (reference sequence). CDR3 length equals 13 residues. The CDR3 DNA sequence: TGCAGTGCTAGCGGGACACCCGGGGATGAGCAGTTCTTC. Translation: CSASGTPGDEQFF.

The rearrangement uses TRBV6-5 and TRBJ2-5; D is uncertain. The V and J ends lost 2 bases and 5 bases respectively, with 9 bases between them. This CDR3 is 13 amino acids long. Germline values: CDR1 MNHEY, CDR2 SVGAGI. CDR3 region: CASSYISTETQYF. DNA for the CDR3: TGTGCCAGCAGTTACATTAGTACGGAGACCCAGTACTTC.

This chain connects TRBV7-3 to TRBJ2-1; D might be TRBD1 (6 bases). Germline CDR1 is SGHTA and CDR2 is FQGTGA. V was pared by 4 bases and J by 0 bases, with 13 bases between. The CDR3 covers 16 residues. CDR3 sequence reads: CASSSQGIPSYNEQFF. The CDR3 DNA follows: TGTGCCAGCAGCTCCCAGGGGATCCCCTCCTACAATGAGCAGTTCTTC.

The chain carries TRBV6-5 and TRBJ1-6; 8 bases align to TRBD1. The ends lost 6 bases at V and 9 bases at J; junction bases unmatched: 10. CDR1 is MNHEY and CDR2 is SVGAGI in the germline V gene. The CDR3 extends over 15 amino acids. CDR3 amino acids: CASSPPSGGGSPLHF. The CDR3 DNA reads TGTGCCAGCAGCCCACCATCAGGGGGCGGTTCACCCCTCCACTTT.

The table lists this clonotype with a few counts. The rearrangement links TRBV5-4 to TRBJ2-2, with D possibly matching TRBD2 (8 bases). Germline CDR1 and CDR2: SGHNT and YYREEE (reference sequence). Deletions cut 6 bases from V and 7 bases from J, with 19 bases between. This CDR3 contains 15 residues. The CDR3 coding sequence is TGTGCCAGCACTCCGGGGGGGACAGTGAGCGGGGAGCTGTTTTTT. This encodes CASTPGGTVSGELFF.

This rearrangement joins TRBV19 to TRBJ1-6; D unresolved. Germline V lookup: CDR1 LNHDA, CDR2 SQIVND (reference sequence). The CDR3 has 13 amino acids. Trimming took 7 bases from V and 9 from J, leaving 13 bases between them. CDR3: CASNLRPGSPLHF. In DNA form, the CDR3 reads TGTGCCAGTAACTTGCGCCCGGGTTCACCCCTCCACTTT.

This sequence joins TRBV6-2 or TRBV6-3 and TRBJ2-3; D might be TRBD2 (5 bases). CDR3 length: 16 residues. V was shortened by 7 bases and J by 1 base, with 18 bases between the two germline ends. The germline V gene encodes CDR1 MNHEY and CDR2 SVGEGT. The CDR3 nucleotides are TGTGCCAGCACCAGAAGAGCCTCGAGGGGCACAGATACGCAGTATTTT. It translates to CASTRRASRGTDTQYF.

In this sample, this clonotype turned up a few times. The chain couples TRBV25-1 to TRBJ2-5; 13 bases agree with TRBD2. CDR1 is MGHDK and CDR2 is SYGVNS in the germline V gene. V shed 9 bases and J 1 base; nucleotides not matched to a gene: 5. CDR3 size: 15 residues. CDR3 sequence reads: CASSGLAGAQETQYF. CDR3 DNA sequence: TGTGCCAGTTCCGGACTAGCGGGGGCCCAAGAGACCCAGTACTTC.

This clonotype appeared a few times. The V and J genes are TRBV6-2 or TRBV6-3 and TRBJ1-1; weak D call: TRBD1 (6 bases). The germline V gene has CDR1 MNHEY and CDR2 SVGEGT. V lost 6 bases, J lost 3 bases, and 17 bases lay in between. This CDR3 contains 15 residues. The CDR3 loop reads CASRPGTPEHTEAFF. DNA of the CDR3: TGTGCCAGCAGACCCGGGACACCGGAACACACTGAAGCTTTCTTT.